One sample yielded the 2 T cell receptor beta chains listed below, sequenced in a study of T cell repertoires in MIS-A myocarditis. Sequencing was performed with immunoSEQ multiplex PCR; in TCRdb, only in-frame clones are kept and a portion is missing. The table has some 12,000 clones, about 80% seen once. The sample consisted of right ventricle heart tissue obtained at autopsy. The source of these receptors is a man aged 18 to 30 with fulminant myocarditis from multisystem inflammatory syndrome in adults (MIS-A) after COVID-19.

The table lists this clone with a count of one. CDR3 loop: CASSYWGAEAFF. In DNA, the CDR3 is TGTGCCAGCAGTTACTGGGGGGCTGAAGCTTTCTTT. The chain couples TRBV6-5 to TRBJ1-1, with a tentative D call TRBD1 (5 bases). CDR3 size: 12 residues. V was pared by 1 base and J by 6 bases, with 6 bases between. CDR1 and CDR2 from the germline V gene are MNHEY and SVGAGI.

This clone has just a few counts. V usage is TRBV29-1 and J usage is TRBJ2-7; D uncertain. The CDR3 sequence is 12 residues long. Germline V gives CDR1 SQVTM, CDR2 ANQGSEA. Trimming took off 5 bases at V and 2 bases at J, with 10 bases between the two ends. The CDR3 DNA is TGCAGCGTTCAGGAGATTACCTACGAGCAGTACTTC. It specifies CSVQEITYEQYF.